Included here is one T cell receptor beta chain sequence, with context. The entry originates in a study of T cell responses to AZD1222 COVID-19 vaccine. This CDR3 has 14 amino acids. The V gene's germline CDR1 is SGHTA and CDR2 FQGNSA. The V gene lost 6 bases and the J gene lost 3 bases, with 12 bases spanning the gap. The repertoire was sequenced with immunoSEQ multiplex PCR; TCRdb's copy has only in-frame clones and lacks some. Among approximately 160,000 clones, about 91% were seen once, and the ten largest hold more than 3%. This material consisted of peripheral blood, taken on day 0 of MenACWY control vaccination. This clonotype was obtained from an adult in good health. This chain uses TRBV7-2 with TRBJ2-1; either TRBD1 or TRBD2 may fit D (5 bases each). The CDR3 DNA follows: TGTGCCAGCAGTTCCGGGGCGATCTACAATGAGCAGTTCTTC. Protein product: CASSSGAIYNEQFF.